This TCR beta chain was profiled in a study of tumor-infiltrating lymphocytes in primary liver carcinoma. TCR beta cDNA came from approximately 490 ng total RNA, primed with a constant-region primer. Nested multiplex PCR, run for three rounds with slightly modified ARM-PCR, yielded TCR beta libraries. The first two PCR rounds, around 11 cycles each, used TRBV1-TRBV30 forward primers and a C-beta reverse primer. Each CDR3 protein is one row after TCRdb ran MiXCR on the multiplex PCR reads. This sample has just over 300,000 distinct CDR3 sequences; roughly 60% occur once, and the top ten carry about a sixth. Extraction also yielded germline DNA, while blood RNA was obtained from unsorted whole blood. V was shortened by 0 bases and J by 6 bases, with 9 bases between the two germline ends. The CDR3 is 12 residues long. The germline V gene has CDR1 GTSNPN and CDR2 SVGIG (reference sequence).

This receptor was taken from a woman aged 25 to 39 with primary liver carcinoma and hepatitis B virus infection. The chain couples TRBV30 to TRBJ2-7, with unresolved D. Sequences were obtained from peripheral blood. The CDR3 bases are TGTGCCTGGAGTGTAGTGGGAATCGAGCAGTACTTC. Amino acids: CAWSVVGIEQYF. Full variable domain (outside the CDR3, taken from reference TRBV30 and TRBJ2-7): SQTIHQWPATLVQPVGSPLSLECTVEGTSNPNLYWYRQAAGRGLQLLFYSVGIGQISSEVPQNLSASRPQDRQFILSSKKLLLSDSGFYLCAWSVVGIEQYFGPGTRLTVT.